The 5 T cell receptor beta chains below all came from one sample that was sequenced in a study of blood T cell repertoires in COVID-19. The table came from immunoSEQ multiplex PCR; TCRdb's copy has only in-frame clones and leaves some out. The sample comprises 200,000 to 300,000 clones, 86% of which are singletons, and around 10% rests with the top ten. The source material was peripheral blood. These TCRs come from a man aged 40-49 years who had recovered from COVID-19.

The rearrangement joins TRBV9 to TRBJ1-3; 10 bases line up with TRBD1. V was pared by 4 bases and J by 2 bases, with 9 bases of the junction left unmatched. CDR3 length equals 17 residues. Per the germline V gene, CDR1 is SGDLS and CDR2 is YYNGEE. CDR3 residues: CASSPLLGQGPGNTIYF. CDR3 nucleotides: TGTGCCAGCAGCCCCCTGCTGGGACAGGGGCCTGGAAACACCATATATTTT.

V and J are TRBV6-5 and TRBJ1-2; D perhaps matches TRBD1 (5 bases). The V gene's germline CDR1 is MNHEY and CDR2 SVGAGI. Trimming pared 6 bases from V and 10 bases from J, leaving 18 bases between. The length of the CDR3 is 13 residues. The CDR3 nucleotides read TGTGCCAGCAGGTGGGACTGGATAGGGTACTACACCTTC. This sequence encodes CASRWDWIGYYTF.

The chain couples TRBV19 to TRBJ1-6, with 9 bases that match TRBD1. Trimming cost V 4 bases and J 6 bases; bases outside gene matches: 7. Germline CDR1 and CDR2: LNHDA and SQIVND (reference sequence). The CDR3 is 16 amino acids. This chain's CDR3 is CASSSQTGGVNSPLHF. CDR3 sequence (DNA): TGTGCCAGTAGTAGCCAAACAGGGGGCGTTAATTCACCCCTCCACTTT.

V gene TRBV20-1 combines with J gene TRBJ2-5; D might be TRBD1 (6 bases). V was clipped by 3 bases and J by 4 bases, with 21 bases between them. Germline CDR1 is DFQATT and CDR2 is SNEGSKA (reference sequence). The CDR3 consists of 16 residues. As DNA, the CDR3 is TGCAGTGCTAGTCATGGACGAGGGGGAGTAAGAGAGACCCAGTACTTC. The encoded protein is CSASHGRGGVRETQYF.

This rearrangement joins TRBV4-1 to TRBJ2-1; weak D call: TRBD2 (5 bases). Germline lookup yields CDR1 MGHRA and CDR2 YSYEKL. The V gene lost 0 bases and the J gene lost 0 bases, with 12 bases spanning the gap. This CDR3 is built from 17 residues. The CDR3 DNA follows: TGCGCCAGCAGCCAAGAGGAAGCGGCGAACTCCTACAATGAGCAGTTCTTC. As protein: CASSQEEAANSYNEQFF.